This T cell receptor beta chain originates from a study of human T cells and chemical hapten exposure. As for the study in general: Read at 6 days, the patch tests placed 0.01% DPC on the upper back.

Treatment specified: therapeutic diphenylcyclopropenone sensitization with weekly scalp DPC. Participating donors were patients with alopecia, aged 18 to 70 years, considered appropriate candidates for DPC. The library put unique molecular identifiers onto individual cDNA molecules. TCRdb re-analysed the reads in MiXCR, keeping a single row per CDR3 protein. The sample consists of 600 to 750 distinct CDR3 sequences, 65% to 80% of them appearing once. The CDR3 contains 17 residues. V dropped 7 bases and J dropped 4 bases, with 23 bases sitting between them. The receptor's source is an adult with alopecia areata. Some clones in this sample may be carry-over from other donors' samples. This table probably holds off-target reads from a library built for another chain. The gene calls are TRBV12-3 or TRBV12-4 and TRBJ1-5; no clear D gene. The input for sequencing was whole blood, taken before DPC sensitization or 2, 6, or about 24 weeks after (not recorded which). CDR3 protein: CASTLTFGRTENQPQHF. The DNA for the CDR3 is TGTGCCAGCACCCTAACCTTTGGACGGACCGAGAATCAGCCCCAGCATTTT.